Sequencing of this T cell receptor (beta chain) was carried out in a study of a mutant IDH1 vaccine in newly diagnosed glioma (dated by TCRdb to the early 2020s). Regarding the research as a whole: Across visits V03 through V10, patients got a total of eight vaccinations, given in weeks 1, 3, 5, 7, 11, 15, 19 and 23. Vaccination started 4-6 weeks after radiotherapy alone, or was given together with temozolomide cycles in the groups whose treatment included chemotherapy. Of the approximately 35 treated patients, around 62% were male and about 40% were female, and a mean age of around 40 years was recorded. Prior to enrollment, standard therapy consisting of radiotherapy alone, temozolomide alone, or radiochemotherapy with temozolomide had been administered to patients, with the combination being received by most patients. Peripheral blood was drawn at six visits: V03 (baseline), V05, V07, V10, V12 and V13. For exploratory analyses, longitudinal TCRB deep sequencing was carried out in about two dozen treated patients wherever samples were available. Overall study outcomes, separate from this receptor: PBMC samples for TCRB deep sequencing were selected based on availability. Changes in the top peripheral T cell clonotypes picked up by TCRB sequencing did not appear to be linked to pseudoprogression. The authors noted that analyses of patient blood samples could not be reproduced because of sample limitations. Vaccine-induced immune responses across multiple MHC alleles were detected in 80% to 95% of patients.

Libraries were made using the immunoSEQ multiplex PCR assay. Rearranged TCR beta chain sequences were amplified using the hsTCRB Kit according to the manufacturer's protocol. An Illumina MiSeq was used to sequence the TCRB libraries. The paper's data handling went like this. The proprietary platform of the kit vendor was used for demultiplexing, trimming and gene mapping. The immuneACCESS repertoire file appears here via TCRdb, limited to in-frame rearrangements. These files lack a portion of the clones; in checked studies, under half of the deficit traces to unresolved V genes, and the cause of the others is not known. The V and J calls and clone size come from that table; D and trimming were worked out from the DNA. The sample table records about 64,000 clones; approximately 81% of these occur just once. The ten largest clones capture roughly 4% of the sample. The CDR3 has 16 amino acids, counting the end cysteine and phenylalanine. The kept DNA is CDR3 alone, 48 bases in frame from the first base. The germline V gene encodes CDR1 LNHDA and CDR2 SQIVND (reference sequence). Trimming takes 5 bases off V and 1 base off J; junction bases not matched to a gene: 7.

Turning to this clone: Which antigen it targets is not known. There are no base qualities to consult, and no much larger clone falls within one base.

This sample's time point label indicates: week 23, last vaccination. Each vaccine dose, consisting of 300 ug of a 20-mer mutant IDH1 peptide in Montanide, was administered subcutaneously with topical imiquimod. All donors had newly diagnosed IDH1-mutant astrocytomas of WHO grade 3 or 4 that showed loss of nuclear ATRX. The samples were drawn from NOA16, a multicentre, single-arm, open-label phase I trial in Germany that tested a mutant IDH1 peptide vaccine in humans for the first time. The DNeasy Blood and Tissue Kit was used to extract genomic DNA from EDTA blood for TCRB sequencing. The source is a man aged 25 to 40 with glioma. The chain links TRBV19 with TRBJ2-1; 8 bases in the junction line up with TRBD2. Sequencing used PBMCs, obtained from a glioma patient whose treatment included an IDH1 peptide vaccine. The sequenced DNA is TGTGCCAGTAGTCGGACTAGCCGGAGGTCCTACAATGAGCAGTTCTTC. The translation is CASSRTSRRSYNEQFF.